The rows below give T cell receptor beta chains drawn from one sample of a study of T cell responses to AZD1222 COVID-19 vaccine. The data were produced by immunoSEQ multiplex PCR, yet TCRdb's version contains in-frame clones alone and is incomplete. The repertoire consists of roughly 140,000 clones, with 90% to 95% occurring once and the leading ten covering around 1.5%. The sequences come from peripheral blood, collected 28 days after the second AZD1222 dose. These receptors were collected from an adult who received the AZD1222 COVID-19 vaccine. Each CDR3 is given with its conserved first and last residue. The order of the fields is J gene, V gene, D gene, clone size, CDR3 DNA, CDR3 protein. The D gene is left open where the match is weak. Part of the rows lack a size; the others show once, few, many or a class for expanded clones.

TRBJ1-2	TRBV5-1	TRBD1	few	TGCGCCAGCAGCCAAGAGGGACAGGACCTATCCTATGGCTACACCTTC	CASSQEGQDLSYGYTF
TRBJ2-7	TRBV18	-	few	TGTGCCAGCTCACCGACAGGAGGCGATTACGAGCAGTACTTC	CASSPTGGDYEQYF
TRBJ1-4	TRBV18	-	-	TGTGCCAGCTCACCATCCTCCACCAATGAAAAACTGTTTTTT	CASSPSSTNEKLFF
TRBJ2-7	TRBV3-1/TRBV3-2	-	-	TGTGCCAGCAGCCAAAATAGCGACTACTACGAGCAGTACTTC	CASSQNSDYYEQYF
TRBJ1-2	TRBV20-1	-	-	TGCAGTGCGTGGGGCTACACCTTC	CSAWGYTF
TRBJ2-3	TRBV24-1	-	-	TGTGCCACCAGTGCAGGGGATACGCAGTATTTT	CATSAGDTQYF
TRBJ2-3	TRBV7-8	TRBD2	-	TGTGCCAGCAGCTCCTATAGCGGGGGGGCCCCGGATACGCAGTATTTT	CASSSYSGGAPDTQYF
TRBJ2-7	TRBV28	-	-	TGTGCCAGCGGAATCTACGAGCAGTACTTC	CASGIYEQYF
TRBJ1-2	TRBV5-6	-	-	TGTGCCAGCAGCTTACAGGGACGGGCCAACTATGGCTACACCTTC	CASSLQGRANYGYTF
TRBJ2-5	TRBV11-2	-	few	TGTGCCAGCAGCTTTGAGGGAGAGACCCAGTACTTC	CASSFEGETQYF
TRBJ1-2	TRBV4-1	-	-	TGCGCCAGCAGCCAAGCTGAGAGATCTAACTATGGCTACACCTTC	CASSQAERSNYGYTF
TRBJ2-7	TRBV7-6	-	-	TGTGCCAGCAGCTTAGACCGCGGGACACCCTACGAGCAGTACTTC	CASSLDRGTPYEQYF
TRBJ2-5	TRBV7-2	-	once	TGTGCCAGCACCTTAGGGGGTAGTGTGGAGACCCAGTACTTC	CASTLGGSVETQYF
TRBJ1-2	TRBV2	-	few	TGTGCCAGCAGTGAATCCCCAGGGAAGAACTATGGCTACACCTTC	CASSESPGKNYGYTF
TRBJ1-1	TRBV14	TRBD1	-	TGTGCCAGCAGCAGCCGGGACAGGGGCATGAACACTGAAGCTTTCTTT	CASSSRDRGMNTEAFF
TRBJ2-7	TRBV7-7	TRBD1	-	TGTGCTAGCAGCTACAGGGGCGAGCAGTACTTC	CASSYRGEQYF
TRBJ2-7	TRBV20-1	-	-	TGCAGTGCTAGTTTCAGAACCTACGAGCAGTACTTC	CSASFRTYEQYF
TRBJ2-7	TRBV15	-	-	TGTGCCACCAGCAGAGGCGGGCCCTCCTACGAGCAGTACTTC	CATSRGGPSYEQYF
TRBJ1-1	TRBV24-1	-	-	TGTGCCACCAGTGATTTAAGACAGAACACTGAAGCTTTCTTT	CATSDLRQNTEAFF
TRBJ2-3	TRBV7-3	-	-	TGTGCCAGCAGCCCTCCGGGACCAGGAGTGTTGCAGTATTTT	CASSPPGPGVLQYF
TRBJ2-7	TRBV19	TRBD1	-	TGTGCCAGTAGTATTGTAACAGGGGGTGACTACGAGCAGTACTTC	CASSIVTGGDYEQYF
TRBJ1-6	TRBV14	-	-	TGTGCCAGCAGCAAAGGGCCGATGACACCCCTCCACTTT	CASSKGPMTPLHF
TRBJ1-3	TRBV24-1	TRBD1	-	TGTGCCACCAGTGATCTCGACAGGGCTGGAAACACCATATATTTT	CATSDLDRAGNTIYF
TRBJ2-7	TRBV5-1	TRBD2	-	TGCGCCAGCAGCTTTACCCCCTTCGGGAGGGACGAGCAGTACTTC	CASSFTPFGRDEQYF
TRBJ2-1	TRBV18	-	few	TGTGCCAGCTCACCACCGTGGAGTGAGTCCCACAATGAGCAGTTCTTC	CASSPPWSESHNEQFF
TRBJ1-2	TRBV7-6	-	-	TGTGCCAGCAGCTTAGACGGGAGGACATTCTATGGCTACACCTTC	CASSLDGRTFYGYTF
TRBJ2-1	TRBV6-5	-	-	TGTGCCAGCAGTTACTCGAATGAGGGGGCCTACAATGAGCAGTTCTTC	CASSYSNEGAYNEQFF
TRBJ1-3	TRBV19	-	-	TGTGCCAGTAAACGGGACGGTCTCTCTGGAAACACCATATATTTT	CASKRDGLSGNTIYF
TRBJ2-1	TRBV6-5	-	-	TGTGCCAGCAGTCATCTAGCGTTGGGGTACAATGAGCAGTTCTTC	CASSHLALGYNEQFF
TRBJ1-4	TRBV9	-	few	TGTGCCAGCAGCGTAGTAGGATCGCTCAATGAAAAACTGTTTTTT	CASSVVGSLNEKLFF
TRBJ1-2	TRBV7-9	-	few	TGTGCCAGCAGCTTAGCGGCAGGGTTTTTTAACTATGGCTACACCTTC	CASSLAAGFFNYGYTF
TRBJ2-6	TRBV7-6	TRBD2	-	TGTGCCAGCAGCTCCGGGACTAGCGGCTCTGGGGCCAACGTCCTGACTTTC	CASSSGTSGSGANVLTF
TRBJ1-6	TRBV6-6	-	-	TGTGCCAGCAGCTTTCAACTTGCCGCAGGGGTGTCCTATAATTCACCCCTCCACTTT	CASSFQLAAGVSYNSPLHF
TRBJ1-5	TRBV6-1	-	-	TGTGCCAGCAGCCAACTCGACGGATTCAATCAGCCCCAGCATTTT	CASSQLDGFNQPQHF
TRBJ2-1	TRBV28	TRBD2	-	TGTGCCAGCAGTTCGGCGGGGGTCTCCTACAATGAGCAGTTCTTC	CASSSAGVSYNEQFF
TRBJ1-2	TRBV11-2	-	-	TGTGCCAGCAGCTTAGAACGCTATGGCTACACCTTC	CASSLERYGYTF
TRBJ2-2	TRBV9	TRBD2	-	TGTGCCAGCAGCGTAACTTTAGCGGGTAACACCGGGGAGCTGTTTTTT	CASSVTLAGNTGELFF
TRBJ1-1	TRBV28	TRBD1	-	TGTGCCAGCAGTGGGACAGGGGTTGGCGGCACTGAAGCTTTCTTT	CASSGTGVGGTEAFF
TRBJ2-1	TRBV11-2	TRBD2	-	TGTGCCAGCAGCGAACTAGCGGGAGGTTACAATGAGCAGTTCTTC	CASSELAGGYNEQFF
TRBJ1-1	TRBV18	-	few	TGTGCCAGCTCACCGATCGGGGGTAATGGGTTCACTGAAGCTTTCTTT	CASSPIGGNGFTEAFF